The 25 T cell receptor beta chains given below trace back to one sample, sequenced in a study of cytomegalovirus exposure and HLA in healthy donors. Primers included in the PCR were 60 Vbeta and 13 Jbeta primers. Clones were sequenced by immunoSEQ multiplex PCR, and TCRdb holds only the in-frame ones, with some missing. The sample records around 160,000 clones, roughly four fifths being singletons. Sequenced sample: PBMCs. Receptor source: a woman aged 40 to 50 in good health and CMV-seronegative.

This clone has only a few counts. The rearrangement joins TRBV4-2 to TRBJ2-2; no definite D call. Germline CDR1 reads LGHNA; CDR2 reads YNFKEQ. The germline V and J ends were trimmed by 0 bases and 6 bases, with 5 bases remaining between them. The CDR3 is 13 residues long. The CDR3 is CASSQESAGELFF. The CDR3 bases are TGTGCCAGCAGCCAAGAGTCGGCCGGGGAGCTGTTTTTT.

The V call is TRBV14, the J call TRBJ1-2; D is unclear. The CDR3 extends over 17 amino acids. V was pared by 0 bases and J by 7 bases, with 21 bases between. Germline CDR1 and CDR2: SGHDN and FVKESK. The CDR3 sequence is CASSQDSKGGLWRGYTF. The DNA of the CDR3 is TGTGCCAGCAGCCAAGATTCCAAGGGAGGGTTATGGCGTGGCTACACCTTC. The full variable domain, completed using reference TRBV14 and TRBJ1-2, is EAGVTQFPSHSVIEKGQTVTLRCDPISGHDNLYWYRRVMGKEIKFLLHFVKESKQDESGMPNNRFLAERTGGTYSTLKVQPAELEDSGVYFCASSQDSKGGLWRGYTFGSGTRLTVV.

V and J are TRBV27 and TRBJ2-4; 10 nucleotides line up with TRBD2. The trim removed 3 bases at V and 4 bases at J, leaving 0 bases unmatched. Germline CDR1 is MNHEY and CDR2 is SMNVEV (reference sequence). The CDR3 has 14 residues. In nucleotides, the CDR3 is TGTGCCAGCAGTTTGACTAGCGGGAAAAACATTCAGTACTTC. Translating gives CASSLTSGKNIQYF.

This rearrangement joins TRBV6-5 to TRBJ2-5; maybe TRBD1 (6 bases). The ends were cut back, 5 bases at V and 5 bases at J, with 12 bases in the middle. The germline gives CDR1 MNHEY, CDR2 SVGAGI. The CDR3 spans 13 residues. CDR3 DNA: TGTGCCAGCAGTACCAGGGGAGTGGAGACCCAGTACTTC. This encodes CASSTRGVETQYF.

J is TRBJ2-1 and V is TRBV5-1; 9 bases align to TRBD2. CDR1 and CDR2 from the germline V gene are SGHRS and YFSETQ. Unmatched junction bases numbered 5, after V lost 3 bases and J lost 4 bases. The CDR3 loop spans 15 amino acids. The CDR3 DNA is TGCGCCAGCAGCTCGACTAGCGGAGCTTACAATGAGCAGTTCTTC. Translation: CASSSTSGAYNEQFF.

The chain links TRBV7-9 to TRBJ1-1; weak D call: TRBD1 (6 bases). The CDR3 has 13 residues. Germline V CDR1 and CDR2: SEHNR, FQNEAQ (reference sequence). V was cut by 6 bases and J by 3 bases, with 11 bases left in between. This chain's CDR3 is CASSQGRDTEAFF. In DNA form, the CDR3 reads TGTGCCAGCAGTCAGGGGAGAGACACTGAAGCTTTCTTT. Looking up the rest from reference TRBV7-9 and TRBJ1-1 gives the full variable domain: DTGVSQNPRHKITKRGQNVTFRCDPISEHNRLYWYRQTLGQGPEFLTYFQNEAQLEKSRLLSDRFSAERPKGSFSTLEIQRTEQGDSAMYLCASSQGRDTEAFFGQGTRLTVV.

The chain uses TRBV10-3 and TRBJ2-1; D is possibly TRBD2 (5 bases). The CDR3 contains 15 residues. V lost 3 bases to trimming and J lost 4 bases, with 13 bases between them. CDR1 and CDR2 from the germline V gene are ENHRY and SYGVKD. The CDR3 bases are TGTGCCATCAGTGAATACAGCGGACCATACAATGAGCAGTTCTTC. It yields the protein CAISEYSGPYNEQFF.

The J gene is TRBJ1-2, the V gene TRBV28, with TRBD1 identical over 11 bases. CDR1 is MDHEN and CDR2 is SYDVKM in the germline V gene. This CDR3 comprises 19 residues. V was pared by 5 bases and J by 4 bases, with 18 bases of the junction left unmatched. CDR3 in amino acids: CASSKTAGTGGFSGYGYTF. The CDR3 coding sequence is TGTGCCAGCAGTAAGACGGCCGGGACAGGGGGTTTTTCAGGCTATGGCTACACCTTC.

The chain couples TRBV28 to TRBJ1-1; D may be TRBD1 (5 bases). The CDR3 is 15 residues long. Trimming pared 1 base from V and 0 bases from J, leaving 9 bases between. CDR1 is MDHEN, CDR2 SYDVKM, per germline. CDR3 region: CASSLLGAVNTEAFF. The CDR3 nucleotides are TGTGCCAGCAGTTTATTAGGGGCCGTGAACACTGAAGCTTTCTTT.

This rearrangement joins TRBV11-1 to TRBJ2-1, with 12 bases fitting TRBD2. V lost 3 bases, J lost 6 bases, and 6 bases stayed unmatched. Germline V lookup: CDR1 SGHAT, CDR2 FQDESV (reference sequence). The CDR3 is 16 residues long. As DNA, the CDR3 is TGTGCCAGCAGCTTCGATCTAGCGGGAGGGCGCAATGAGCAGTTCTTC. This sequence encodes CASSFDLAGGRNEQFF.

This clone has just one count. The J gene is TRBJ1-5, the V gene TRBV2; D is perhaps TRBD1 (5 bases). CDR3 length: 15 residues. Trimming shortened V by 4 bases and J by 2 bases, and 12 bases separated the two germline ends. Germline values: CDR1 SNHLY, CDR2 FYNNEI. In nucleotides, the CDR3 is TGTGCCAGCAGTGGGGTCGGGGGTCGCAATCAGCCCCAGCATTTT. It is translated as CASSGVGGRNQPQHF.

V gene TRBV16 combines with J gene TRBJ1-5, with 9 bases matching TRBD1. CDR3 length: 15 residues. The V and J ends lost 4 bases and 2 bases, in that order; junction bases with no gene match: 3. Germline V lookup: CDR1 KGHSY, CDR2 FQNENV. This CDR3 is CASSPDRGGNQPQHF. The CDR3 DNA is TGTGCCAGCAGCCCGGACAGGGGAGGCAATCAGCCCCAGCATTTT.

This sequence joins TRBV25-1 and TRBJ2-7; 10 bases map to TRBD1. V lost 2 bases, J lost 6 bases, and 4 bases stayed unmatched. The CDR3 has 14 amino acids. Germline V CDR1 and CDR2: MGHDK, SYGVNS. The CDR3 DNA sequence: TGTGCCAGCAGTGAACCGGGACAGGGGCGCGAGCAGTACTTC. Its translation is CASSEPGQGREQYF.

In this sample, this clone turned up a few times. The sample holds other DNA sequences that translate to the same CDR3. The rearrangement joins TRBV5-1 to TRBJ1-1; D not resolved. The V and J ends lost 0 bases and 2 bases respectively, with 8 bases between them. This CDR3 has 14 residues. CDR1 SGHRS and CDR2 YFSETQ come from the germline V gene. The DNA for the CDR3 is TGCGCCAGCAGCTTGGGAGCGGGAAACACTGAAGCTTTCTTT. Its protein is CASSLGAGNTEAFF.

This clone showed up just a few times. The J gene is TRBJ2-2, the V gene TRBV19; D is unresolved. Germline V gene sequence: CDR1 LNHDA, CDR2 SQIVND (reference sequence). The CDR3 is 15 amino acids. With 3 bases removed from V and 0 bases from J, the gap between germline ends came to 8 bases. CDR3 sequence (DNA): TGTGCCAGTAGTATGTTGCAGTCGAACACCGGGGAGCTGTTTTTT. Its translation is CASSMLQSNTGELFF.

The V call is TRBV28, the J call TRBJ2-5; 14 bases line up with TRBD2. Losses at the gene ends were 6 bases for V and 5 bases for J; bases not matched to a gene: 11. The germline CDR1 and CDR2 sequences are MDHEN and SYDVKM. This CDR3 has 17 residues. In DNA, the CDR3 is TGTGCCAGCAGACTACCGGGACTAGCGGGAGTCGGGGAGACCCAGTACTTC. It codes for CASRLPGLAGVGETQYF.

The chain recombines TRBV4-2 with TRBJ2-5, with 12 nucleotides matching TRBD2. V lost 0 bases and J lost 3; bases outside the gene matches: 5. The CDR3 covers 17 residues. CDR1 and CDR2 from the germline V gene are LGHNA and YNFKEQ. CDR3 DNA: TGTGCCAGCAGCCAAGAGGACGGACTAGCGGGAAAAGAGACCCAGTACTTC. This translates into CASSQEDGLAGKETQYF.

There are a few counts of this clone. The J gene is TRBJ1-5, the V gene TRBV2; possible D gene TRBD1, 6 bases. The germline V gene has CDR1 SNHLY and CDR2 FYNNEI. V dropped 5 bases and J dropped 2 bases, with 10 bases sitting between them. There are 14 residues in the CDR3. The CDR3 region is CASSPEGGNQPQHF. CDR3 sequence (DNA): TGTGCCAGCAGTCCAGAGGGGGGCAATCAGCCCCAGCATTTT. Drawing the rest from reference TRBV2 and TRBJ1-5, the complete variable domain is EPEVTQTPSHQVTQMGQEVILRCVPISNHLYFYWYRQILGQKVEFLVSFYNNEISEKSEIFDDQFSVERPDGSNFTLKIRSTKLEDSAMYFCASSPEGGNQPQHFGDGTRLSIL.

This sequence joins TRBV6-1 and TRBJ2-7; 13 nucleotides align to TRBD2. Germline V gene sequence: CDR1 MNHNS, CDR2 SASEGT. The CDR3 contains 15 residues. Germline trimming cut 8 bases from V and 0 bases from J; bases unmatched to any gene: 4. DNA of the CDR3: TGTGCCAGCGCCGGACTAGCGGGAGACTCCTACGAGCAGTACTTC. This encodes CASAGLAGDSYEQYF.

V and J are TRBV19 and TRBJ1-1; 7 bases are a match to TRBD1. This CDR3 is 13 amino acids long. Germline-derived CDR1 and CDR2 are LNHDA and SQIVND (reference sequence). Trimming took 4 bases from V and 11 from J; bases not matched to a gene: 10. CDR3 amino acids: CASSRENRGWAFF. The CDR3 DNA is TGTGCCAGTAGTAGAGAAAACAGGGGCTGGGCTTTCTTT.

The chain carries TRBV29-1 and TRBJ1-5, with D unclear. Trimming stripped 5 bases from V and 0 bases from J, with 11 bases between. Germline CDR1 reads SQVTM; CDR2 reads ANQGSEA. This CDR3 contains 14 residues. The chain's CDR3 is CSVTLPGSNQPQHF. The CDR3 DNA is TGCAGCGTTACCCTGCCGGGTAGCAATCAGCCCCAGCATTTT.

This clone was seen just once. The CDR3 region has the DNA TGTGCCAGCAGCTTGGGGCGGCCGGGCACTGAAGCTTTCTTT. It is translated as CASSLGRPGTEAFF. The chain recombines TRBV5-4 with TRBJ1-1, with D uncertain. Trimming pared 0 bases from V and 4 bases from J, leaving 10 bases between. The CDR3 is made up of 14 amino acids. CDR1 and CDR2 (germline): SGHNT, YYREEE (reference sequence).

The chain is built from TRBV30 and TRBJ1-2, with 9 bases lining up with TRBD1. V lost 2 bases, J lost 4 bases, and 5 bases stayed unmatched. Looked up from germline, CDR1 is GTSNPN and CDR2 is SVGIG (reference sequence). The CDR3 has 14 residues. The CDR3 here is CAWSTGGLTYGYTF. The CDR3 nucleotides are TGTGCCTGGAGTACAGGGGGCCTTACCTATGGCTACACCTTC.

This clone has just a few counts. The chain joins TRBV6-5 to TRBJ2-2, with D unresolved. The CDR3 sequence is 14 residues long. Trimming removed 2 bases from V and 4 bases from J, with 8 bases in between. Germline V gene data show CDR1 as MNHEY and CDR2 as SVGAGI. Here the CDR3 DNA reads TGTGCCAGCAGTTACGATGGCCCCACCGGGGAGCTGTTTTTT. Translated: CASSYDGPTGELFF.

This chain uses TRBV27 with TRBJ2-1, with 9 bases lining up with TRBD2. The germline V gene has CDR1 MNHEY and CDR2 SMNVEV (reference sequence). CDR3 length equals 17 residues. V lost 5 bases to trimming and J lost 0 bases; unmatched junction nucleotides: 8. In nucleotides, the CDR3 is TGTGCCAGCAGTGGGGGGACTAGCCTTCCCTCCTACAATGAGCAGTTCTTC. This gives the protein CASSGGTSLPSYNEQFF.